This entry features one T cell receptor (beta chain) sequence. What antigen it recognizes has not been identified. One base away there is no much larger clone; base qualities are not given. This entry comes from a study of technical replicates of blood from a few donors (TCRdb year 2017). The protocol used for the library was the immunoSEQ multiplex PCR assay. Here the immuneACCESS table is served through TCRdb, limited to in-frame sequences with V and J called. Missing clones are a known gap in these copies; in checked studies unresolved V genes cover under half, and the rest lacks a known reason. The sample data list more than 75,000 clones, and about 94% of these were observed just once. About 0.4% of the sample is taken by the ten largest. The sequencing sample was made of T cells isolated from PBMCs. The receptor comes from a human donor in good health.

The CDR3 protein sequence reads: CASSLRGYDTEAFF. The DNA sequence follows: TGCGCCAGCAGCTTGCGGGGTTATGACACTGAAGCTTTCTTT. Rearrangement joined TRBV5-1 to TRBJ1-1; the D gene is unclear. The CDR3 has 14 amino acids, counting the end cysteine and phenylalanine. The retained sequence is limited to the CDR3, 42 bases, with the frame set at the first base. As encoded in the germline V gene, CDR1 is SGHRS while CDR2 is YFSETQ. V sheds 1 base and J sheds 3 bases, leaving 10 bases between their ends.